The 12 T cell receptor beta chains below all came from one sample that was sequenced in a study of human T cells and chemical hapten exposure. Before extraction, the whole blood was not fractionated, and total RNA was taken from it. TCRdb analysed the 5' RACE reads with MiXCR anew, one entry per CDR3 protein. The sample yields roughly 82,000 distinct CDR3 sequences, around a sixth seen once. The receptors derive from a female donor in good health.

This clonotype has just a few counts. The chain uses TRBV5-4 and TRBJ2-2; a weak D match, TRBD2 (6 bases). CDR3 length: 15 residues. With 7 bases removed from V and 3 bases from J, the gap between germline ends came to 16 bases. Germline-derived CDR1 and CDR2 are SGHNT and YYREEE (reference sequence). CDR3 sequence (DNA): TGTGCCAGCTCATCCGGGACTTCCCACACCGGGGAGCTGTTTTTT. Translation gives CASSSGTSHTGELFF.

This clonotype has more than one count but fewer than ten. The chain uses TRBV4-3 and TRBJ1-3; no reliable D call. The V end lost 0 bases, the J end lost 0 bases, and 9 bases lay between the germline ends. The CDR3 covers 16 residues. Germline V gene sequence: CDR1 LGHNA, CDR2 YSLEER. CDR3 DNA sequence: TGCGCCAGCAGCCAAGATGGACGCTCCTCTGGAAACACCATATATTTT. Amino acid sequence: CASSQDGRSSGNTIYF.

The V gene is TRBV10-3, the J gene TRBJ1-1; 9 bases map to TRBD1. This CDR3 region has 17 residues. CDR1 ENHRY and CDR2 SYGVKD come from the germline V gene. V shed 6 bases, J shed 1 base, and the junction held 12 bases outside the gene matches. CDR3 protein: CAISGQGQSATNTEAFF. The CDR3, as DNA: TGTGCCATCAGCGGACAGGGGCAGAGTGCTACGAACACTGAAGCTTTCTTT.

This clonotype was recorded at least ten times. This rearrangement joins TRBV6-1 to TRBJ1-5; D is unclear. V dropped 3 bases and J dropped 7 bases, with 7 bases sitting between them. Germline V gene sequence: CDR1 MNHNS, CDR2 SASEGT. CDR3 length: 12 amino acids. The CDR3 DNA follows: TGTGCCAGCAGTGACCTTCGACAGCCCCAGCATTTT. It encodes CASSDLRQPQHF.

This clonotype has more than one count but fewer than ten. V and J are TRBV6-5 and TRBJ2-1; 9 bases agree with TRBD1. The junction had 5 bases not matched to a gene; V was cut back by 4 bases and J by 7 bases. This CDR3 spans 14 amino acids. Germline V lookup: CDR1 MNHEY, CDR2 SVGAGI. The CDR3 here is CASSFIQGANEQFF. CDR3 coding DNA: TGTGCCAGCAGTTTCATACAGGGGGCTAATGAGCAGTTCTTC.

This clonotype has a handful of counts. The rearrangement links TRBV30 to TRBJ2-1; 7 nucleotides align to TRBD2. J was trimmed by 2 bases and V by 5 bases; bases with no gene match: 3. The CDR3 is 13 amino acids. Looked up from germline, CDR1 is GTSNPN and CDR2 is SVGIG (reference sequence). The CDR3 loop reads CAWEGLAYNEQFF. CDR3 DNA sequence: TGTGCCTGGGAAGGACTAGCCTACAATGAGCAGTTCTTC.

The sample holds a few counts of this clonotype. The V call is TRBV2, the J call TRBJ2-6, with 10 positions matching TRBD1. This CDR3 is 18 amino acids long. Trimming removed 6 bases from V and 3 bases from J; junction bases left unmatched: 11. The V gene's germline CDR1 is SNHLY and CDR2 FYNNEI. CDR3 amino acids: CASSLRDRGVDGANVLTF. The CDR3 DNA is TGTGCCAGCAGCCTCCGGGACAGGGGAGTGGATGGGGCCAACGTCCTGACTTTC. The full variable domain, with the rest looked up from reference TRBV2 and TRBJ2-6, is EPEVTQTPSHQVTQMGQEVILRCVPISNHLYFYWYRQILGQKVEFLVSFYNNEISEKSEIFDDQFSVERPDGSNFTLKIRSTKLEDSAMYFCASSLRDRGVDGANVLTFGAGSRLTVL.

This clonotype was seen more than once but under ten times. The chain joins TRBV6-5 to TRBJ1-6; D possibly corresponds to TRBD1 (6 bases). Trimming shortened V by 2 bases and J by 0 bases, and 11 bases separated the two germline ends. Germline V CDR1 and CDR2: MNHEY, SVGAGI. The CDR3 consists of 17 residues. The CDR3 reads CASSYRPDSSYNSPLHF. CDR3 DNA sequence: TGTGCCAGCAGTTACCGCCCGGACAGCTCCTATAATTCACCCCTCCACTTT.

In its sample, this clonotype was seen a few times. The CDR3 sequence is CASSSTGTPTLRGGQYF. The CDR3 region has the DNA TGTGCCAGCAGTTCCACCGGGACTCCTACCTTACGGGGGGGGCAGTACTTC. The chain combines TRBV28 with TRBJ2-7, with 8 positions matching TRBD2. Germline CDR1 MDHEN, CDR2 SYDVKM. The CDR3 sequence is 17 residues long. Trimming removed 4 bases from V and 9 bases from J; junction bases left unmatched: 20. Complete variable domain (other parts from reference TRBV28 and TRBJ2-7): DVKVTQSSRYLVKRTGEKVFLECVQDMDHENMFWYRQDPGLGLRLIYFSYDVKMKEKGDIPEGYSVSREKKERFSLILESASTNQTSMYLCASSSTGTPTLRGGQYFGPGTRLTVT.

This chain connects TRBV3-1 to TRBJ2-3; a possible D gene is TRBD2 (6 bases). This CDR3 is built from 16 residues. Trimming left V 0 bases short and J 1 base short, with 11 bases between. The V gene's germline CDR1 is LGHDT and CDR2 YNNKEL (reference sequence). CDR3 in amino acids: CASSQDALARTDTQYF. DNA of the CDR3: TGTGCCAGCAGCCAAGATGCACTAGCACGCACAGATACGCAGTATTTT.

This clonotype was counted between two and nine times. This chain connects TRBV18 to TRBJ2-3, with D perhaps matching TRBD1 (6 bases). This CDR3 spans 15 amino acids. V lost 6 bases and J 0 bases, leaving 13 bases between the germline ends. Germline V gives CDR1 KGHSH, CDR2 LQKENI. Here the CDR3 DNA reads TGTGCCAGCTCTTCCCAGGGGCCTAGCACAGATACGCAGTATTTT. Protein sequence: CASSSQGPSTDTQYF. Full variable domain (rest looked up from reference TRBV18 and TRBJ2-3): NAGVMQNPRHLVRRRGQEARLRCSPMKGHSHVYWYRQLPEEGLKFMVYLQKENIIDESGMPKERFSAEFPKEGPSILRIQQVVRGDSAAYFCASSSQGPSTDTQYFGPGTRLTVL.

This chain joins TRBV5-1 and TRBJ2-2, with 8 bases that match TRBD1. The germline CDR1 and CDR2 sequences are SGHRS and YFSETQ. The CDR3 covers 16 residues. J was trimmed by 1 base and V by 0 bases; bases with no gene match: 2. CDR3 in DNA: TGCGCCAGCAGCTTGGCCGGGACAGGGAACACCGGGGAGCTGTTTTTT. Translation: CASSLAGTGNTGELFF.